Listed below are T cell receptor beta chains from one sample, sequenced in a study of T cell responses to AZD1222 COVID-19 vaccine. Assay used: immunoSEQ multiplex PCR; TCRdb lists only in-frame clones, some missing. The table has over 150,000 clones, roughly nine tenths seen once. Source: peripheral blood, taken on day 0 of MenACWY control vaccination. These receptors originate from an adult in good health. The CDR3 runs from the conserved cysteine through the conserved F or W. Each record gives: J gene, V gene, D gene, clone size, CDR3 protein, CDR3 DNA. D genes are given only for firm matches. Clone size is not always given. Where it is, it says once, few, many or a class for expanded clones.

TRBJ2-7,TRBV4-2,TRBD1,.,CASSQASGQGAYEQYF,TGTGCCAGCAGCCAAGCTTCGGGACAGGGGGCCTACGAGCAGTACTTC
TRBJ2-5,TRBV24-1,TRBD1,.,CATRQGEETQYF,TGTGCCACCAGACAGGGGGAAGAGACCCAGTACTTC
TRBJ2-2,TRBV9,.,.,CASSADPARTGELFF,TGTGCCAGCAGCGCAGACCCTGCCCGGACCGGGGAGCTGTTTTTT
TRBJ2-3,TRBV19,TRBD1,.,CASSSGQVIGDTQYF,TGTGCCAGTAGCTCTGGACAGGTAATTGGGGATACGCAGTATTTT
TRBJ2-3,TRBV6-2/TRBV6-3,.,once,CASSYGVLSTDTQYF,TGTGCCAGCAGTTACGGGGTCCTGAGCACAGATACGCAGTATTTT
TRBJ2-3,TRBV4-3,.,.,CASSQTDTQYF,TGCGCCAGCAGCCAAACAGATACGCAGTATTTT
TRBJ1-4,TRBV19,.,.,CARGTGVEKLFF,TGTGCCAGGGGGACGGGGGTTGAAAAACTGTTTTTT
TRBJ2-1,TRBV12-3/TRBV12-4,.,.,CASSLRWYNEQFF,TGTGCCAGCAGTTTAAGATGGTACAATGAGCAGTTCTTC
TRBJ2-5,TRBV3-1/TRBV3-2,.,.,CASSQDLRGEAQETQYF,TGTGCCAGCAGCCAAGATCTCAGGGGGGAGGCCCAAGAGACCCAGTACTTC
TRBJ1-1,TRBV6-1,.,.,CASSEEMVRTFF,TGTGCCAGCAGTGAAGAGATGGTACGGACTTTCTTT
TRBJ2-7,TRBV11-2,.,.,CASSPRAATYEQYF,TGTGCCAGCAGCCCTCGGGCAGCTACCTACGAGCAGTACTTC
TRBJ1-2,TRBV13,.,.,CASSLAESGYTF,TGTGCCAGCAGCTTAGCAGAAAGTGGCTACACCTTC
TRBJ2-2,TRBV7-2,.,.,CASSLLSGAGPGELFF,TGTGCCAGCAGCCTACTTTCGGGGGCCGGGCCCGGGGAGCTGTTTTTT
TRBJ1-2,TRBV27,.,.,CASSFGPGGYGYTF,TGTGCCAGCAGTTTTGGTCCGGGGGGCTATGGCTACACCTTC
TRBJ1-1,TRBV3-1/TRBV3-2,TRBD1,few,CASSQVVPGGFTEAFF,TGTGCCAGCAGCCAAGTCGTCCCAGGGGGCTTCACTGAAGCTTTCTTT
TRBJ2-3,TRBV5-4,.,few,CASSLDTFTDTQYF,TGTGCCAGCAGCTTGGACACCTTCACAGATACGCAGTATTTT
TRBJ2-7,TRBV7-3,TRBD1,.,CASSPGWTGNDEQYF,TGTGCCAGCAGCCCCGGCTGGACAGGGAACGACGAGCAGTACTTC
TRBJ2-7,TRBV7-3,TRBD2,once,CASSLASGSYEQYF,TGTGCCAGCAGCTTAGCTAGCGGGAGTTACGAGCAGTACTTC
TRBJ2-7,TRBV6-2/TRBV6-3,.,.,CASTPDGTYEQYF,TGTGCCAGCACCCCGGACGGCACCTACGAGCAGTACTTC
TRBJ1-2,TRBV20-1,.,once,CSARLGYGYTF,TGCAGTGCTCGTTTAGGCTATGGCTACACCTTC
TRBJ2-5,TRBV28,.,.,CASRDTPQETQYF,TGTGCCAGCAGGGACACACCACAAGAGACCCAGTACTTC
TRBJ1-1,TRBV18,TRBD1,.,CASSPGTGREAFF,TGTGCCAGCTCCCCCGGGACAGGGCGCGAAGCTTTCTTT
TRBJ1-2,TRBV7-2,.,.,CASSLWEGDYGYTF,TGTGCCAGCAGCTTATGGGAGGGAGACTATGGCTACACCTTC
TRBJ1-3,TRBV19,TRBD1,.,CASLDRGGGNTIYF,TGTGCCAGCCTCGACAGGGGCGGAGGAAACACCATATATTTT
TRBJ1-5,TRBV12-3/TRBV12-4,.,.,CASAIRGPQHF,TGTGCCAGTGCTATAAGGGGTCCCCAGCATTTT
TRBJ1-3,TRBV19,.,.,CASTLLGRGGPSGNTIYF,TGTGCCAGTACCCTGTTAGGCCGAGGAGGACCGTCTGGAAACACCATATATTTT
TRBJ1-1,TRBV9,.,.,CASRAIEAFF,TGTGCCAGCAGGGCGATTGAAGCTTTCTTT
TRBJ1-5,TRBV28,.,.,CATDETGFNQPQHF,TGTGCCACCGATGAGACAGGCTTCAATCAGCCCCAGCATTTT
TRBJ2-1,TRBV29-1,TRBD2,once,CSVDGAILAGAYNEQFF,TGCAGCGTTGACGGCGCGATACTAGCGGGTGCCTACAATGAGCAGTTCTTC
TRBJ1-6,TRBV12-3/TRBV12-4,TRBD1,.,CASSRQGGSPLHF,TGTGCCAGCAGCCGACAGGGAGGATCACCCCTCCACTTT
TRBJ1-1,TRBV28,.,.,CASSSRGTMNTEAFF,TGTGCCAGCAGTTCGAGGGGAACCATGAACACTGAAGCTTTCTTT
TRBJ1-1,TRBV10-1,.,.,CASRDRTGKAFF,TGCGCCAGCAGGGACCGGACGGGAAAAGCTTTCTTT
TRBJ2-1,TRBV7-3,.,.,CASSLTSGNNEQFF,TGTGCCAGCAGCTTAACTAGCGGAAACAATGAGCAGTTCTTC
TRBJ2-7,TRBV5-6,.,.,CASSLGPTGTLYEQYF,TGTGCCAGCAGCCTAGGTCCGACAGGCACTCTTTACGAGCAGTACTTC
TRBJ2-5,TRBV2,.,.,CASSDAPWGKETQYF,TGTGCCAGCAGTGACGCCCCTTGGGGCAAAGAGACCCAGTACTTC